This passage covers 25 T cell receptor beta chains from one sample sequenced in a study of type 1 regulatory T cells. In TCRdb, the reads were re-called with MiXCR into one record per CDR3 protein. Here the sample spans about 42,000 distinct CDR3 sequences, 12% being singletons. Antigen specificity for these receptors is unknown. The specimen was cultured non-Tr1 T cells, either the whole culture or a sorted T cell fraction (not recorded which). The receptors stem from a human donor in good health.

This clonotype was recorded at least ten times. The chain joins TRBV10-3 to TRBJ2-2; D is possibly TRBD2 (6 bases). Germline V gene lookup returns CDR1 ENHRY and CDR2 SYGVKD. CDR3 length: 16 residues. Trimming cost V 0 bases and J 1 base, with 9 bases left between them. The CDR3 sequence is CAISESLRGNTGELFF. CDR3 bases: TGTGCCATCAGTGAGTCGTTGCGGGGGAACACCGGGGAGCTGTTTTTT.

There are many counts of this clonotype. The chain carries TRBV6-2 or TRBV6-3 and TRBJ2-3, with 12 bases aligning to TRBD2. The CDR3 is made up of 16 amino acids. The ends lost 10 bases at V and 4 bases at J; junction bases unmatched: 12. The germline gives CDR1 MNHEY, CDR2 SVGEGT. DNA of the CDR3: TGTGCCACCGAATCAGGACTAGCGGGGACGGCAGATACGCAGTATTTT. Protein sequence: CATESGLAGTADTQYF.

The sample holds many counts of this clonotype. The V call is TRBV29-1, the J call TRBJ1-2, with 8 bases aligning to TRBD1. CDR3 size: 13 residues. CDR1 and CDR2 from the germline V gene are SQVTM and ANQGSEA. The V gene end was trimmed by 7 bases and the J gene end by 2 bases; junction bases not matched to a gene: 6. Here the CDR3 reads CSARTGMNYGYTF. CDR3 DNA sequence: TGCAGCGCGAGGACAGGGATGAACTATGGCTACACCTTC.

DNA of the CDR3: TGTGCCAGCAGAAGGACAGGGTACTACGAGCAGTACTTC. This sequence encodes CASRRTGYYEQYF. The V and J genes are TRBV6-2 or TRBV6-3 and TRBJ2-7, with TRBD1 identical over 8 bases. Germline CDR1 is MNHEY and CDR2 is SVGEGT. J lost 3 bases, V lost 6 bases, and 4 bases had no gene match. This CDR3 spans 13 amino acids.

The chain combines TRBV25-1 with TRBJ1-6; TRBD1 matches 9 bases. J lost 11 bases, V lost 5 bases, and 7 bases had no gene match. The CDR3 extends over 14 amino acids. Germline assignment: CDR1 MGHDK and CDR2 SYGVNS. CDR3 nucleotide sequence: TGTGCCAGCAGTCGGACAGGGGTCGACGCACCCCTCCACTTT. It translates to CASSRTGVDAPLHF.

This chain connects TRBV20-1 to TRBJ2-1; possibly TRBD2 for D (5 bases). The CDR3 contains 11 residues. CDR1 and CDR2 (germline): DFQATT, SNEGSKA (reference sequence). The V end lost 6 bases, the J end lost 10 bases, and 13 bases lay between the germline ends. CDR3 protein: CSATSGLEQFF. The CDR3 nucleotides are TGCAGTGCGACAAGCGGCTTAGAGCAGTTCTTC.

V is TRBV5-6 and J is TRBJ1-2; TRBD1 might be the D (5 bases). This CDR3 has 14 amino acids. V lost 4 bases and J 8 bases, leaving 18 bases between the germline ends. Germline CDR1 SGHDT, CDR2 YYEEEE. Written as DNA, the CDR3 is TGTGCCAGCAGCCTCGGAGGTCCAGGGCGCGGCTACACCTTC. Translated, it gives CASSLGGPGRGYTF. Variable domain in full (rest from reference TRBV5-6 and TRBJ1-2): DAGVTQSPTHLIKTRGQQVTLRCSPKSGHDTVSWYQQALGQGPQFIFQYYEEEERQRGNFPDRFSGHQFPNYSSELNVNALLLGDSALYLCASSLGGPGRGYTFGSGTRLTVV.

There are many counts of this clonotype. The V gene is TRBV5-6, the J gene TRBJ1-6, with D unclear. Trimming left V 1 base short and J 7 bases short, with 9 bases between. The germline V gene has CDR1 SGHDT and CDR2 YYEEEE. The CDR3 loop spans 14 amino acids. The CDR3 is CASSLRPANSPLHF. The CDR3 DNA is TGTGCCAGCAGCTTGCGGCCAGCCAATTCACCCCTCCACTTT.

This clonotype was seen repeatedly, ten times or more. CDR3 loop: CASSLSLGNQPQHF. The CDR3 nucleotides are TGTGCCAGCAGCTTAAGTCTGGGGAATCAGCCCCAGCATTTT. The chain uses TRBV7-2 and TRBJ1-5, with D hard to call. V was clipped by 2 bases and J by 4 bases, with 9 bases between them. In germline, CDR1 is SGHTA, CDR2 FQGNSA. This CDR3 is built from 14 residues.

This clonotype has more than one count but fewer than ten. J is TRBJ2-1 and V is TRBV6-5; 9 nucleotides agree with TRBD1. The CDR3 runs to 15 residues. The V gene's germline CDR1 is MNHEY and CDR2 SVGAGI. With V trimmed by 7 bases and J by 4 bases, 8 bases remained unmatched. The CDR3 sequence: CASKYRGTGYNEQFF. DNA for the CDR3: TGTGCCAGCAAATACCGGGGGACAGGGTACAATGAGCAGTTCTTC.

This clonotype was observed at least ten times. A much larger clone lies a single base off, so this may be a read error. In DNA form, the CDR3 reads TGTGCCAGCAGCTTAGACGCGAACACTGAAGCTTTCTTT. Protein product: CASSLDANTEAFF. V and J are TRBV7-2 and TRBJ1-1; no definite D call. V shed 1 base and J shed 1 base, with 4 bases lying between them. The CDR3 extends over 13 amino acids. Germline V gene data show CDR1 as SGHTA and CDR2 as FQGNSA.

There are a few counts of this clonotype. V usage is TRBV29-1 and J usage is TRBJ2-5, with D perhaps given as TRBD1 or TRBD2 (6 bases each). Deletions cut 6 bases from V and 2 bases from J, with 10 bases between. Germline V gene lookup returns CDR1 SQVTM and CDR2 ANQGSEA. This CDR3 region has 12 residues. The CDR3 region has the DNA TGCAGCGTGAGGGGGGATCAAGAGACCCAGTACTTC. This translates into CSVRGDQETQYF.

This clonotype was counted only a few times. This chain connects TRBV5-1 to TRBJ2-7; perhaps TRBD1 as D (5 bases). Germline assignment: CDR1 SGHRS and CDR2 YFSETQ. The CDR3 spans 15 residues. The V end lost 0 bases, the J end lost 6 bases, and 16 bases lay between the germline ends. In nucleotides, the CDR3 is TGCGCCAGCAGCTTGGAGAACAGGCTCTGGTCCGAGCAGTACTTC. Its protein product is CASSLENRLWSEQYF.

The gene calls are TRBV7-9 and TRBJ2-7, with D uncertain. CDR3 length: 12 residues. The germline V and J ends were trimmed by 2 bases and 2 bases, with 4 bases remaining between them. Germline V CDR1 and CDR2: SEHNR, FQNEAQ (reference sequence). The CDR3 DNA follows: TGTGCCAGCAGCTTATCCGCCTACGAGCAGTACTTC. It codes for CASSLSAYEQYF. The whole variable domain, filled in from reference TRBV7-9 and TRBJ2-7, reads DTGVSQNPRHKITKRGQNVTFRCDPISEHNRLYWYRQTLGQGPEFLTYFQNEAQLEKSRLLSDRFSAERPKGSFSTLEIQRTEQGDSAMYLCASSLSAYEQYFGPGTRLTVT.

This clonotype was seen at least ten times. The CDR3 reads CSARDYAGIKPQHF. As DNA, the CDR3 is TGCAGTGCTAGAGATTACGCAGGGATCAAGCCCCAGCATTTT. The chain joins TRBV20-1 to TRBJ1-5, with a tentative D call TRBD1 (5 bases). The CDR3 sequence is 14 residues long. Germline CDR1 and CDR2: DFQATT and SNEGSKA (reference sequence). Trimming took 0 bases from V and 8 from J, leaving 14 bases between them.

J is TRBJ1-5 and V is TRBV20-1; D is undetermined. Between the trimmed V and J ends, which lost 0 bases and 2 bases, there was a span of 8 bases. Germline-derived CDR1 and CDR2 are DFQATT and SNEGSKA (reference sequence). This CDR3 spans 14 amino acids. The CDR3 here is CSAREAAGNQPQHF. As DNA, the CDR3 is TGCAGTGCTAGAGAGGCGGCCGGCAATCAGCCCCAGCATTTT.

This clonotype was picked up one time. The V call is TRBV5-1, the J call TRBJ2-5; D unresolved. The CDR3 consists of 15 residues. Looked up from germline, CDR1 is SGHRS and CDR2 is YFSETQ. V was shortened by 2 bases and J by 4 bases, with 15 bases between the two germline ends. The CDR3 region has the DNA TGCGCCAGCAGCTTAGGGATCTTTCGAGGAGAGACCCAGTACTTC. Amino acids: CASSLGIFRGETQYF. Using reference TRBV5-1 and TRBJ2-5 for the parts outside the CDR3, the full variable domain is KAGVTQTPRYLIKTRGQQVTLSCSPISGHRSVSWYQQTPGQGLQFLFEYFSETQRNKGNFPGRFSGRQFSNSRSEMNVSTLELGDSALYLCASSLGIFRGETQYFGPGTRLLVL.

About this clonotype itself: Since a far larger clone is one base different, this is likely a read error. V gene TRBV29-1 combines with J gene TRBJ2-4; 10 bases are a match to TRBD2. Trimming at V came to 3 bases and at J to 14 bases, leaving 7 bases not matched to a gene. Per the germline V gene, CDR1 is SQVTM and CDR2 is ANQGSEA. CDR3 length: 12 amino acids. CDR3 sequence: CSVEASGSPEYF. The CDR3 DNA reads TGCAGCGTTGAGGCTAGCGGGAGTCCGGAGTACTTC.

In this sample, this clonotype turned up a few times. V is TRBV10-3 and J is TRBJ1-5; D not certain. From germline, CDR1 is ENHRY and CDR2 SYGVKD. The CDR3 contains 12 residues. The V and J ends lost 6 bases and 4 bases respectively, with 7 bases between them. The CDR3 is CAIREENQPQHF. DNA for the CDR3: TGTGCCATCAGAGAGGAGAATCAGCCCCAGCATTTT.

The gene calls are TRBV7-2 and TRBJ2-3; D is ambiguous. Germline V lookup: CDR1 SGHTA, CDR2 FQGNSA. This CDR3 contains 13 residues. Trimming took off 2 bases at V and 6 bases at J, with 9 bases between the two ends. The CDR3 region is CASSLSFGDTQYF. The DNA for the CDR3 is TGTGCCAGCAGCTTAAGTTTCGGGGATACGCAGTATTTT.

This clonotype was recorded a few times. The chain recombines TRBV5-6 with TRBJ2-7; D may be TRBD1 or TRBD2 (5 bases each). CDR3 size: 14 residues. The V gene lost 3 bases and the J gene lost 2 bases, with 12 bases spanning the gap. The germline V gene encodes CDR1 SGHDT and CDR2 YYEEEE. CDR3 protein: CASSSPGRPYEQYF. CDR3 coding DNA: TGTGCCAGCAGCTCGCCGGGACGACCCTACGAGCAGTACTTC.

This clonotype has a count of ten or more. The chain carries TRBV12-3 or TRBV12-4 and TRBJ2-5; no clear D gene. Trimming cost V 1 base and J 6 bases, with 12 bases left between them. CDR3 size: 14 residues. The chain's CDR3 is CASSLGGLVQTQYF. CDR3 DNA: TGTGCCAGCAGTTTAGGTGGGCTAGTTCAGACCCAGTACTTC.

Ten or more counts support this clonotype. The rearrangement uses TRBV25-1 and TRBJ2-3; D may be TRBD1 (5 bases). Germline-derived CDR1 and CDR2 are MGHDK and SYGVNS. The CDR3 is 15 residues long. V lost 5 bases and J 5 bases, leaving 17 bases between the germline ends. The chain's CDR3 is CASSPPVGALDTQYF. CDR3 sequence (DNA): TGTGCCAGCAGTCCCCCGGTAGGGGCCCTAGATACGCAGTATTTT.

By proportion, this clonotype is medium-sized. The genes are TRBV12-2 and TRBJ2-2; TRBD1, the table's D call, was not compared with the DNA. TRBV12-2 is an annotated pseudogene. This CDR3 has 17 amino acids. The CDR3 spells CASRSQPGQVNTGELFF. The CDR3 DNA sequence: TGTGCAAGTCGCTCCCAACCGGGACAGGTGAACACCGGGGAGCTGTTTTTT.

This clonotype is medium-sized in the sample. The gene calls are TRBV5-1 and TRBJ2-5; no clear D. Germline CDR1 and CDR2: SGHRS and YFSETQ. The CDR3 has 16 amino acids. The V gene lost 0 bases and the J gene lost 2 bases, with 14 bases spanning the gap. The CDR3 nucleotides are TGCGCCAGCAGCTTGGGCCCAACCCCCGGACAAGAGACCCAGTACTTC. Translated, it gives CASSLGPTPGQETQYF.